This T cell receptor (beta chain) stems from a study of T cell clones after liver transplantation. The wider study: Without induction therapy, subjects received standard immunosuppression until 12-24 months post-transplant. Findings and caveats of the study: In a couple of subjects, few donor cells limited the measurable donor-reactive repertoire.

The assay was immunoSEQ multiplex PCR, and TCRdb's table has in-frame clones only and misses some. The repertoire holds approximately 6,000 clones, with 70% to 80% as singletons. V lost 1 base and J lost 4; bases outside the gene matches: 7. This CDR3 is 15 amino acids long. Per the germline V gene, CDR1 is SGHVS and CDR2 is FQNEAQ. Details on this clone: What it binds is not known.

The rearrangement links TRBV7-8 to TRBJ2-7; the match to TRBD2 covers 7 bases. The TCR comes from a human patient who received a liver transplant. Some T cells may be graft donor cells. The specimen comprised CD8+ T cells from blood, sampled 24 months after liver transplant. The CDR3: CASSLGGGPTYEQYF. DNA of the CDR3: TGTGCCAGCAGCTTAGGGGGAGGGCCCACTTACGAGCAGTACTTC.